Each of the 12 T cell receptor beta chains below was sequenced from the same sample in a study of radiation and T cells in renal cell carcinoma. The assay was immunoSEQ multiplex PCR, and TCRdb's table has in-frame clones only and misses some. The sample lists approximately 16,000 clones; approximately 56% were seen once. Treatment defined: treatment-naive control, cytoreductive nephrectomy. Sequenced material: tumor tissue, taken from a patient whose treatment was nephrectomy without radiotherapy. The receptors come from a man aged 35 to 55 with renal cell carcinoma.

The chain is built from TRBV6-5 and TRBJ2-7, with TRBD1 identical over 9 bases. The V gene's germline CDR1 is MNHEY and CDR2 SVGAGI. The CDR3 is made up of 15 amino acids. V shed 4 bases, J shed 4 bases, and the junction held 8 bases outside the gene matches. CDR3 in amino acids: CASSSRQGDIYEQYF. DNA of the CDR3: TGTGCCAGCAGTTCCAGACAGGGGGACATTTACGAGCAGTACTTC.

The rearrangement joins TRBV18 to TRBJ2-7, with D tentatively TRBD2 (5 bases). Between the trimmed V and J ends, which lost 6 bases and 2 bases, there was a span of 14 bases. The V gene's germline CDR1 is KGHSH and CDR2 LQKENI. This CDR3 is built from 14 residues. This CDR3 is CASSLGAATYEQYF. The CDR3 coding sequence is TGTGCCAGCTCCCTGGGAGCTGCTACCTACGAGCAGTACTTC.

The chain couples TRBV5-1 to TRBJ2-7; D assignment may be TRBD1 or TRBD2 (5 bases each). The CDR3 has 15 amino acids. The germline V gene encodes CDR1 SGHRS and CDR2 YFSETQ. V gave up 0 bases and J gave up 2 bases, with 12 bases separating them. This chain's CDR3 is CASSLEGTATYEQYF. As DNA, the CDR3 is TGCGCCAGCAGCTTGGAAGGGACGGCCACCTACGAGCAGTACTTC.

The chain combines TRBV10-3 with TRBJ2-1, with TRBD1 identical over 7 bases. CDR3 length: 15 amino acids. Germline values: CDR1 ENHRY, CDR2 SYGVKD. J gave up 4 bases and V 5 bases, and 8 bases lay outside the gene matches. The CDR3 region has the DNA TGTGCCATCAGTAGCCCGGGGACAGCATACAATGAGCAGTTCTTC. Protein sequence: CAISSPGTAYNEQFF.

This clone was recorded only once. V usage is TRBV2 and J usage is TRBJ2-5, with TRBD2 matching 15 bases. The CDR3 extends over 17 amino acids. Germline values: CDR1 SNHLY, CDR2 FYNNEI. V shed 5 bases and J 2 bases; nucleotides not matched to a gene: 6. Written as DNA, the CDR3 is TGTGCCAGCAGTTACGGGACTAGCGGGGGGACGCAAGAGACCCAGTACTTC. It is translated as CASSYGTSGGTQETQYF.

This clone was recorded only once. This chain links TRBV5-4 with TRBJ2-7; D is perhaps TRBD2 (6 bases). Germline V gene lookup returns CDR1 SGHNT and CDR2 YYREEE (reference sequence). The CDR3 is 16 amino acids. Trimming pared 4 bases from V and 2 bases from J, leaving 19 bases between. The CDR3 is CASSQGEAGRPYEQYF. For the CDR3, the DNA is TGTGCCAGCAGCCAAGGAGAGGCAGGGAGGCCCTACGAGCAGTACTTC. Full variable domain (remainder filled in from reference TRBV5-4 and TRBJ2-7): ETGVTQSPTHLIKTRGQQVTLRCSSQSGHNTVSWYQQALGQGPQFIFQYYREEENGRGNFPPRFSGLQFPNYSSELNVNALELDDSALYLCASSQGEAGRPYEQYFGPGTRLTVT.

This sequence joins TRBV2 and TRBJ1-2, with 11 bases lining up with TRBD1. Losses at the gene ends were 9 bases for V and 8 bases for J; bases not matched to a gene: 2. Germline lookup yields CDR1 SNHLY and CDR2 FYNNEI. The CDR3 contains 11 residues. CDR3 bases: TGTGCCAGAGGACAGGGGGCGGGCTACACCTTC. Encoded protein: CARGQGAGYTF. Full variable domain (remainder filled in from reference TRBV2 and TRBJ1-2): EPEVTQTPSHQVTQMGQEVILRCVPISNHLYFYWYRQILGQKVEFLVSFYNNEISEKSEIFDDQFSVERPDGSNFTLKIRSTKLEDSAMYFCARGQGAGYTFGSGTRLTVV.

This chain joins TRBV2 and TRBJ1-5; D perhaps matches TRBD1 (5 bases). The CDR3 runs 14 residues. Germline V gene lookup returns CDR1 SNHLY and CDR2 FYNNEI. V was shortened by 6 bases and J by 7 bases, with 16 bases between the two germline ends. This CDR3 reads CASRPGFWGQPQHF. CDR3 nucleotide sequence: TGTGCCAGCAGGCCAGGGTTTTGGGGCCAGCCCCAGCATTTT.

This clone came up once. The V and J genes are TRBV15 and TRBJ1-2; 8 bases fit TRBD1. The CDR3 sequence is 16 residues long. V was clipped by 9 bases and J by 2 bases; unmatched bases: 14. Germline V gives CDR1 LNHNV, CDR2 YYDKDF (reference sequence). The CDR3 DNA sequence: TGTGCCACATTCAACAGGGGGAAAAGCCAAAACTATGGCTACACCTTC. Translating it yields CATFNRGKSQNYGYTF.

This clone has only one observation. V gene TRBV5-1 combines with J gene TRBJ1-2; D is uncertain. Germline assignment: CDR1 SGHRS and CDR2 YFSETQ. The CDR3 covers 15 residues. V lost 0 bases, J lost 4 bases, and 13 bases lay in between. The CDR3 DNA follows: TGCGCCAGCAGCTTGGACCAAACCGGGATCTATGGCTACACCTTC. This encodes CASSLDQTGIYGYTF.

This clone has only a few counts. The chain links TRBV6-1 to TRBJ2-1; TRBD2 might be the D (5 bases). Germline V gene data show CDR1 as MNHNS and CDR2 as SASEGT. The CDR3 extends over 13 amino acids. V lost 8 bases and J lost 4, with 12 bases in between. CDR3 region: CASGRAEYNEQFF. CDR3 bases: TGTGCCAGCGGGCGGGCAGAGTACAATGAGCAGTTCTTC.

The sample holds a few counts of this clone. CDR3 nucleotide sequence: TGTGCCAGCAGCGGACAGGGGAACACCGGGGAGCTGTTTTTT. Translated, it gives CASSGQGNTGELFF. This chain uses TRBV7-2 with TRBJ2-2; 8 nucleotides align to TRBD1. The CDR3 loop spans 14 amino acids. CDR1 SGHTA and CDR2 FQGNSA come from the germline V gene. V dropped 5 bases and J dropped 1; count of bases not matched to a gene: 0.